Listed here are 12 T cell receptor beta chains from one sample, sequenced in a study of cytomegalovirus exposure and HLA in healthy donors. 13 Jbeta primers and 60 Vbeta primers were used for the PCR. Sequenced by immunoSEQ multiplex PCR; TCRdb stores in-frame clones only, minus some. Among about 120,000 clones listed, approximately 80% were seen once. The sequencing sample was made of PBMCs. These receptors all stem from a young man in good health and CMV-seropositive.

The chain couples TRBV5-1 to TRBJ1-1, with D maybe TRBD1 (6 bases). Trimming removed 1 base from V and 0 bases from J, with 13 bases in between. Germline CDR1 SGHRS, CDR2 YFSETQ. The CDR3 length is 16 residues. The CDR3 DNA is TGCGCCAGCAGCTTGTCGGGGGGCAACATGAACACTGAAGCTTTCTTT. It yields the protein CASSLSGGNMNTEAFF.

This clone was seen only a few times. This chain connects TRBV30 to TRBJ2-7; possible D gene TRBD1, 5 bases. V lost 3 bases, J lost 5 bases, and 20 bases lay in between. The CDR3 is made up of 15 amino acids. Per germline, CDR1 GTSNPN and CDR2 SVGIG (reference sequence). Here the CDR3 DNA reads TGTGCCTGGAGCCCTATAGGACAAAGAAGTAACGAGCAGTACTTC. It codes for CAWSPIGQRSNEQYF.

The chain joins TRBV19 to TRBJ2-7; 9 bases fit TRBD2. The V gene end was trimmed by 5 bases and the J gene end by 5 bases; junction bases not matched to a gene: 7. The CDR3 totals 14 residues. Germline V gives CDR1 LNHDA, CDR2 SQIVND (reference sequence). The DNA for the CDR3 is TGTGCCAGTAGTTTAGCGGGAGATCTTGACGAGCAGTACTTC. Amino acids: CASSLAGDLDEQYF.

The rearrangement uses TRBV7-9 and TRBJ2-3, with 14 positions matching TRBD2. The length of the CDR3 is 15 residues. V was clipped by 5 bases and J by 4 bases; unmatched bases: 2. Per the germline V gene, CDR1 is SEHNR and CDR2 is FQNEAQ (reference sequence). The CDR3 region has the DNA TGTGCCAGCAGCGGGACTAGCGGGAGTGCAGATACGCAGTATTTT. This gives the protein CASSGTSGSADTQYF.

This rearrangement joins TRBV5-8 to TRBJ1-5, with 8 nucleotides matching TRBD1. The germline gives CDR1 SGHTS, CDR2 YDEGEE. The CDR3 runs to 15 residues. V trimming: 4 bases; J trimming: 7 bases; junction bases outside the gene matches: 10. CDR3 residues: CASSTTDRDVQPQHF. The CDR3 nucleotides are TGTGCCAGCAGCACCACGGACAGGGACGTGCAGCCCCAGCATTTT.

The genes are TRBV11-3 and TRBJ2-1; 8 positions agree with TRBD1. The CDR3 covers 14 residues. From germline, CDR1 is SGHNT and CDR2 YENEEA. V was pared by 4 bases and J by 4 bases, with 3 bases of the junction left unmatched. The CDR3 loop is CASSSRQGYNEQFF. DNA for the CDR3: TGTGCCAGCAGCTCGAGACAGGGGTACAATGAGCAGTTCTTC.

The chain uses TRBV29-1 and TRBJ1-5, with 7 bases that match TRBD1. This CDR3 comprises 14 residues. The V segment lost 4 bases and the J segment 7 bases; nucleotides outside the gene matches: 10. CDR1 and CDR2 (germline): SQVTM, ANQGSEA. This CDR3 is CSVGVGGEGQPQHF. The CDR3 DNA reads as TGCAGCGTTGGTGTAGGGGGCGAGGGGCAGCCCCAGCATTTT.

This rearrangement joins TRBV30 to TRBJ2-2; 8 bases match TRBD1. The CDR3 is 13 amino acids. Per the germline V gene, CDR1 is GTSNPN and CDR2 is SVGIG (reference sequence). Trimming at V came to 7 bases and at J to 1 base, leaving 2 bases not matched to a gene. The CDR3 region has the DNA TGTGCCTCGACAGGGGAGAACACCGGGGAGCTGTTTTTT. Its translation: CASTGENTGELFF.

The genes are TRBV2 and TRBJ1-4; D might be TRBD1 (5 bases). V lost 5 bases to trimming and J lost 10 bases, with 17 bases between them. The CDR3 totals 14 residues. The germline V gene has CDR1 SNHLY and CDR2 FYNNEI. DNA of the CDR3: TGTGCCAGCAGTCCCTTACAGGCCGGTGCAAAACTGTTTTTT. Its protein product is CASSPLQAGAKLFF.

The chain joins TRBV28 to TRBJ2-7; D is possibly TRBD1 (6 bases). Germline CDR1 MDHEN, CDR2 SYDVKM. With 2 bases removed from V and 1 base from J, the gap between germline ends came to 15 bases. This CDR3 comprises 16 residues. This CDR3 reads CASSLIYREFSYEQYF. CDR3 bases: TGTGCCAGCAGTTTAATTTACAGGGAGTTTTCCTACGAGCAGTACTTC.

The CDR3 sequence is CASSLTGNPNYEQYF. DNA for the CDR3: TGTGCCAGCAGTCTTACCGGGAACCCTAATTACGAGCAGTACTTC. The chain recombines TRBV27 with TRBJ2-7; D may be TRBD2 (5 bases). Trimming shortened V by 5 bases and J by 4 bases, and 18 bases separated the two germline ends. The V gene's germline CDR1 is MNHEY and CDR2 SMNVEV (reference sequence). This CDR3 comprises 15 residues.

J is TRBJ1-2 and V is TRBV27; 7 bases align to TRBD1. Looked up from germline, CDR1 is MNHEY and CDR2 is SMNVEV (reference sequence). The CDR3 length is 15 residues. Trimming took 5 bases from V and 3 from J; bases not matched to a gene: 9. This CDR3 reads CASSRGGLSDYGYTF. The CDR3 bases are TGTGCCAGCAGTCGAGGGGGCCTTAGTGACTATGGCTACACCTTC.